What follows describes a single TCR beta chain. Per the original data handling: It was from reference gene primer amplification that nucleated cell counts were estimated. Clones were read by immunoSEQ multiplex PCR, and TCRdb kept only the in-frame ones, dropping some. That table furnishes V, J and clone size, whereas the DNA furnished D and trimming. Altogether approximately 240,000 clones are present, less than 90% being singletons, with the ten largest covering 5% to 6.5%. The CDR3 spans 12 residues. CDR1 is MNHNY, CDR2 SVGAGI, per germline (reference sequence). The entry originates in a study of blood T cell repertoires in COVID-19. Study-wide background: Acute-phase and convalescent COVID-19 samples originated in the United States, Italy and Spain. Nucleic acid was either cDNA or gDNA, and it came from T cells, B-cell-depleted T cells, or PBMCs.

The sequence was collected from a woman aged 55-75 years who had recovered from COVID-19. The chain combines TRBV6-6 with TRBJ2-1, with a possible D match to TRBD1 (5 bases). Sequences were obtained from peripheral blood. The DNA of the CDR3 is TGTGTCGGCAGGGCCCCCGACAATGAGCAGTTCTTC. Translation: CVGRAPDNEQFF.